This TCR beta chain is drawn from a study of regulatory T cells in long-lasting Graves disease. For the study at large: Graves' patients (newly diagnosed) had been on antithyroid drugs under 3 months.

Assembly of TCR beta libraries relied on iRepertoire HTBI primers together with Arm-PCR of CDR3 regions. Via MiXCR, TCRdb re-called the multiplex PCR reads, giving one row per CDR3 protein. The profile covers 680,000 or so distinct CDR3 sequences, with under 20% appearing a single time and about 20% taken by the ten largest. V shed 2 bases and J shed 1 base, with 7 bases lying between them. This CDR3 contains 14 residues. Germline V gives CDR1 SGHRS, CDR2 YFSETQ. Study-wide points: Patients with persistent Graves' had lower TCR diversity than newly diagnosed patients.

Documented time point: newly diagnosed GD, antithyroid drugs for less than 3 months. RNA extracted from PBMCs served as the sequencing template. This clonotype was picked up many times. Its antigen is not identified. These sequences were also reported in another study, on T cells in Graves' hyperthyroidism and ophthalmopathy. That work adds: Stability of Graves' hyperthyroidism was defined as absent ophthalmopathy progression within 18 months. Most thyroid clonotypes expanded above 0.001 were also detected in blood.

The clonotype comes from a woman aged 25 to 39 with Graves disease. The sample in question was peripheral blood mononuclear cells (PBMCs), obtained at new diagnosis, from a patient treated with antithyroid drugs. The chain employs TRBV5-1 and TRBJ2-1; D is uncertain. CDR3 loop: CASSFTVSYNEQFF. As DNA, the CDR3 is TGCGCCAGCAGCTTTACAGTGTCCTACAATGAGCAGTTCTTC.